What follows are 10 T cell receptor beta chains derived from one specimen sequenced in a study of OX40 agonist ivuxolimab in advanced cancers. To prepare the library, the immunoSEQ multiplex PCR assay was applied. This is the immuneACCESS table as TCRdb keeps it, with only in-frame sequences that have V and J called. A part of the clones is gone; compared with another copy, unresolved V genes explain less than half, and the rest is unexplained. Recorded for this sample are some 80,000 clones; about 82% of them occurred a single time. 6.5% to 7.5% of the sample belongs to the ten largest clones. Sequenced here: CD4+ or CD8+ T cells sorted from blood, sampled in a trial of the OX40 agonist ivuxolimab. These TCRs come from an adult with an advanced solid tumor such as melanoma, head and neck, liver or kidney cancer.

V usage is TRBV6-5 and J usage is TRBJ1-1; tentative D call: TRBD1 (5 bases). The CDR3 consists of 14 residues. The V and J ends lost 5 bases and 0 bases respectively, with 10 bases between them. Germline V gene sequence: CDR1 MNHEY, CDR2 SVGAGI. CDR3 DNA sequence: TGTGCCAGCAGTCCCCGGGGCTTGAACACTGAAGCTTTCTTT. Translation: CASSPRGLNTEAFF.

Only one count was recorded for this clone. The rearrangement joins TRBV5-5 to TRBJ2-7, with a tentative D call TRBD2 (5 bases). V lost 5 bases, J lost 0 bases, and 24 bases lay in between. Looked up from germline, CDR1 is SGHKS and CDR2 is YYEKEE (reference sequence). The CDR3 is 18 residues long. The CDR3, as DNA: TGTGCCAGCAGTAACACCTCTCTACTAGAATACAGCTCCTACGAGCAGTACTTC. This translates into CASSNTSLLEYSSYEQYF.

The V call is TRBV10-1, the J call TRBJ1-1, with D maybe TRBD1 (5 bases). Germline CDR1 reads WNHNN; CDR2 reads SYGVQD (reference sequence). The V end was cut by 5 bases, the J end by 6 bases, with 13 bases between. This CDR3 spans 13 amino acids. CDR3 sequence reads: CASSPIAGSEAFF. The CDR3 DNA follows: TGCGCCAGCAGTCCGATCGCAGGGTCTGAAGCTTTCTTT.

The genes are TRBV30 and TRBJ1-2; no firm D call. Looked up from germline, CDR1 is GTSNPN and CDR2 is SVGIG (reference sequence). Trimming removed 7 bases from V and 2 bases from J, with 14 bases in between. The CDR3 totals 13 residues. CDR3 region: CAYPRESNYGYTF. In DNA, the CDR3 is TGTGCCTATCCGCGTGAGAGCAACTATGGCTACACCTTC.

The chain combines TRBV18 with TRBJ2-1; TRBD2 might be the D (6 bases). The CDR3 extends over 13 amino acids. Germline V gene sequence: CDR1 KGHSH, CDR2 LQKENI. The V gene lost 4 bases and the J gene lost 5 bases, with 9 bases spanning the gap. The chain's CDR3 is CASSQGLNNEQFF. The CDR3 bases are TGTGCCAGCTCACAGGGACTGAACAATGAGCAGTTCTTC.

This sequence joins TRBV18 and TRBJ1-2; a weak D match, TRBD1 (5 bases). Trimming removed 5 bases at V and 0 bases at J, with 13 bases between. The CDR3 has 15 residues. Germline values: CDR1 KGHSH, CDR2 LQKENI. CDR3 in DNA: TGTGCCAGCTCAGCATCGACAGAGGCTAACTATGGCTACACCTTC. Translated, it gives CASSASTEANYGYTF.

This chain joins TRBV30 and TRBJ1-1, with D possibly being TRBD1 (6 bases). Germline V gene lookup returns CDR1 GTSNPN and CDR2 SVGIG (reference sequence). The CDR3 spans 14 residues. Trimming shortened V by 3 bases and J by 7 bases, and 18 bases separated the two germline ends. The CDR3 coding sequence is TGTGCCTGGAGGCATAGGGGGGGCGCGAGTGAAGCTTTCTTT. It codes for CAWRHRGGASEAFF.

CDR3: CASSRLREESGNTIYF. CDR3 DNA: TGTGCCAGCAGCCGGCTCAGGGAAGAGTCTGGAAACACCATATATTTT. The J gene is TRBJ1-3, the V gene TRBV7-9; D possibly corresponds to TRBD1 (5 bases). Trimming removed 5 bases at V and 1 base at J, with 15 bases between. The germline V gene has CDR1 SEHNR and CDR2 FQNEAQ (reference sequence). The CDR3 sequence is 16 residues long.

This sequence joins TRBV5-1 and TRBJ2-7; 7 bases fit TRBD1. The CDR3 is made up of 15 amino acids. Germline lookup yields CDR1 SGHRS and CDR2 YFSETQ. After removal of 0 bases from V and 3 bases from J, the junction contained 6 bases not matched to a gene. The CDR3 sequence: CASSLVGTDNYEQYF. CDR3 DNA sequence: TGCGCCAGCAGCTTGGTCGGGACAGACAACTACGAGCAGTACTTC.

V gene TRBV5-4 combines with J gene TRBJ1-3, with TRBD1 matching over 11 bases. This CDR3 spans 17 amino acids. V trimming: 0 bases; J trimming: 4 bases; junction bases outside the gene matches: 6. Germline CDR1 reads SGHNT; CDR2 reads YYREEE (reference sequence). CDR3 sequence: CASSLAGTGGSGNTIYF. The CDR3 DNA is TGTGCCAGCAGCTTGGCTGGGACAGGGGGGTCCGGAAACACCATATATTTT.